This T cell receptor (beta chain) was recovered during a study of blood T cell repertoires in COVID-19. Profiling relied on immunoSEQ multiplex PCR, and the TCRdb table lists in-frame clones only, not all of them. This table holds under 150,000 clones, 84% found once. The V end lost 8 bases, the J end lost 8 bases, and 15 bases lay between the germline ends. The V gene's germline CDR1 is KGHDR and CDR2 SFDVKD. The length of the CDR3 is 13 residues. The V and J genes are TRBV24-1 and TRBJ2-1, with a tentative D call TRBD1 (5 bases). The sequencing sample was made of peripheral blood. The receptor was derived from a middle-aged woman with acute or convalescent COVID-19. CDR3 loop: CATMGRRKDEQFF. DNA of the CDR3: TGTGCCACCATGGGGCGTCGTAAGGATGAGCAGTTCTTC.